Reported below is one T cell receptor (beta chain). This clonotype was recorded a few times. Its cognate antigen has yet to be identified. The input lacks base qualities; no much larger clone sits a single base away. Stable Graves' hyperthyroidism was defined as the absence of progression to ophthalmopathy over 18 months of follow-up. The hyperthyroidism patients were between 18 and 65 years old and newly diagnosed, with a disease duration of less than 2 months. Exclusion was applied to patients with uncontrolled infections, other autoimmune diseases, pregnancy or lactation. Diagnoses relied on clinical symptoms, serum thyroxine and TRAb, thyroid ultrasound and orbital computed tomography. Ficoll-Paque density gradient centrifugation was used to isolate PBMCs from about 10 ml of fresh peripheral blood. Total RNA was extracted using Trizol reagent, and RNA quality was assessed on an Agilent 2100 Bioanalyzer.

Including the terminal cysteine and phenylalanine, the CDR3 comprises 15 residues. This entry keeps only the CDR3 DNA: 45 bases, framed from base 1. For this chain, trimming is 6 bases at the V end and 4 bases at the J end, and the number of junction bases without a gene match is 5. This sample stems from a study of T cells in Graves' hyperthyroidism and ophthalmopathy (dated by TCRdb to between 2019 and 2020). Regarding the study in general: Peripheral blood was sampled at the time of initial diagnosis, prior to any treatment. In roughly six Graves' hyperthyroidism patients, the study also compared T-cell repertoires from thyroid tissue with T-cell repertoires from blood. According to the paper, TCR Vbeta CDR3 sequencing was carried out on 120 to 150 peripheral blood samples, which came from about 45 ophthalmopathy, about 75 hyperthyroidism and around 17 progressor patients. After sampling, hyperthyroidism patients received methimazole starting at 30 mg daily, and ophthalmopathy patients received high-dose intravenous methylprednisolone. To identify TCR V-J signatures that set the groups apart, the researchers used a discovery cohort of about a hundred patients, made up of 40 to 45 with Graves' ophthalmopathy and approximately 57 with stable Graves' hyperthyroidism. Prospective prediction of ophthalmopathy was tested in an independent validation cohort consisting of 18 to 20 hyperthyroidism patients and approximately 16 patients who later progressed to ophthalmopathy. The 75 to 100 discovery patients were randomly divided into training and test sets at a 7:3 ratio. Results the study describes overall, beyond this receptor: Sample size was not statistically predetermined, and investigators were not blinded to group allocation. During validation, the model predicted progression to ophthalmopathy a median of about 6.5 months ahead of onset, with around 65% sensitivity and less than 85% specificity. Blood samples also contained most of the expanded thyroid clonotypes (frequency above 0.001), which suggests that blood repertoires may reflect thyroid immune responses. A 13 V-J signature model separated ophthalmopathy from stable hyperthyroidism, with 87.88% sensitivity and 81.08% specificity in cross-validation and 80%/75% in testing.

Amplification of TCR beta CDR3 regions was carried out from RNA transcripts. The TCR CDR3 was subjected to a first round of RT-PCR using the HTBI primer set and the Qiagen OneStep RT-PCR kit. The libraries were constructed in a second round of multiplex PCR and then size-selected and purified. Libraries were sequenced paired-end with 100 bp reads on an Illumina HiSeq2000. In the authors' own workflow: SOAPnuke was used to process the raw data, with reads discarded if the reads contained adapters or uncalled bases, had a mean Phred below 15, or lacked an exact constant-primer or identifier match. High-quality paired reads were merged using COPE v1.2.5, and each unique nucleotide sequence was defined as a clonotype. Clonotypes were aligned to IMGT TRBV, TRBD and TRBJ reference segments using MiTCR v1.1. Only V-J combinations with frequency above 0.0001, covering 99% to 99.2% of repertoires, were analysed. A TCS score was defined as the ratio between F50 (clonal expansion) and ExV (chaos), using BLOSUM62-based TCRdist between CDR3 peptides within each V-J. Welch's t-statistics and random forest reduced roughly 540 V-J features to around 14, which were used in a naive Bayes classifier (R e1071). TCRdb took the public reads, trimmed them with fastp at Q25, ran MiXCR for clone calling and kept in-frame beta chains. Each entry merges the rows of one CDR3 protein and shows their most common DNA and genes. The V and J calls here are based on TCRdb, not the publication. This sample holds approximately 400,000 distinct CDR3 sequences; roughly 25% were observed only once. In total, the top ten clones hold roughly 70% of the sample.

This TCR derives from a man aged 50-59 years with Graves' hyperthyroidism. The sequence links TRBV12-3 or TRBV12-4 to TRBJ2-2; 10 central bases correspond to TRBD1. The sample was blood. The CDR3 region has the sequence CASRPDRGLTGELFF. The base sequence is TGTGCCAGCAGACCCGACAGGGGGCTCACCGGGGAGCTGTTTTTT.